Sequencing of this T cell receptor beta chain was carried out in a study of sequential checkpoint blockade in melanoma. Looking at the study overall: Patients were randomized 1:1 to nivolumab-then-ipilimumab or ipilimumab-then-nivolumab first-line. Each arm's sequence ended with maintenance nivolumab. TCRbeta immunosequencing was performed on DNA from over 90 pretreatment melanoma tumor samples. Study-wide results and limits: In arm A, pretreatment tumor clonality was associated with response.

The table came from immunoSEQ multiplex PCR; TCRdb's copy has only in-frame clones and leaves some out. The sample contains over a thousand clones, about 25% of which appear only once. A word on this clone: Antigen: not known.

With V trimmed by 6 bases and J by 4 bases, 2 bases remained unmatched. The germline CDR1 and CDR2 sequences are LNHDA and SQIVND (reference sequence). This CDR3 is 15 amino acids long. The treatment here: randomized to nivolumab then ipilimumab (arm A) or the reverse (arm B). The receptor was isolated from a human donor with melanoma. The chain couples TRBV19 to TRBJ2-1, with 14 bases identical to TRBD2. This specimen was tumor tissue (inferred from file names), taken from a patient given nivolumab and ipilimumab in sequence. CDR3 sequence: CASRGTSGSYNEQFF. In nucleotides, the CDR3 is TGTGCCAGTAGGGGGACTAGCGGGAGTTACAATGAGCAGTTCTTC.